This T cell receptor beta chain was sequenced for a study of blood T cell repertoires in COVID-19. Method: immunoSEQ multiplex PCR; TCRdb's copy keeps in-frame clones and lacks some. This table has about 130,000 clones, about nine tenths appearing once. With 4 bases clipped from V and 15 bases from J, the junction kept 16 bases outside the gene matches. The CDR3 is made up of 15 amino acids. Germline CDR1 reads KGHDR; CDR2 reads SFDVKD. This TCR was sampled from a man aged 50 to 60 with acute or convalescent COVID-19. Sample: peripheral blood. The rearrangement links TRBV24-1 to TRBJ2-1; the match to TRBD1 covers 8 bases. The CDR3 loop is CATSDAAGTGYNLFF. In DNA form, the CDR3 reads TGTGCCACCAGTGACGCCGCCGGGACAGGTTATAACCTGTTCTTC.